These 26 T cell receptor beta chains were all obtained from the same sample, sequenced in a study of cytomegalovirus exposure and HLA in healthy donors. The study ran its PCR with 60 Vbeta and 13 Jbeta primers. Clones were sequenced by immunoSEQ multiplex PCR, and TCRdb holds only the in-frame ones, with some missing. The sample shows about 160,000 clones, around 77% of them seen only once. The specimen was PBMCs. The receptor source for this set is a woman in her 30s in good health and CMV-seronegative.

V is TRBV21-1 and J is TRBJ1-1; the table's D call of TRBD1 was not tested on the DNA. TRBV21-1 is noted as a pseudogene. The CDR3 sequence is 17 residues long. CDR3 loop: CASNLPRGTGIWAEAFF. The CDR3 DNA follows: TGTGCCAGCAACCTTCCCCGGGGGACAGGGATATGGGCCGAAGCTTTCTTT.

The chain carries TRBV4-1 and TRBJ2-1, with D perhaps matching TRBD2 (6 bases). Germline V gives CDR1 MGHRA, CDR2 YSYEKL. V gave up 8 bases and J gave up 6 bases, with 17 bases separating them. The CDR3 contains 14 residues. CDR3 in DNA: TGCGCCAGCGGTACAATCGGGACTTTCAATGAGCAGTTCTTC. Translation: CASGTIGTFNEQFF.

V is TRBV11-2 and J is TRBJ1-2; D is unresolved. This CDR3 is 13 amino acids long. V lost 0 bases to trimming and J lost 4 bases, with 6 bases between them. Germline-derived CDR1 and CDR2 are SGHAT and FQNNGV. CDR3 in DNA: TGTGCCAGCAGCTTAGATGAGGGCTATGGCTACACCTTC. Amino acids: CASSLDEGYGYTF.

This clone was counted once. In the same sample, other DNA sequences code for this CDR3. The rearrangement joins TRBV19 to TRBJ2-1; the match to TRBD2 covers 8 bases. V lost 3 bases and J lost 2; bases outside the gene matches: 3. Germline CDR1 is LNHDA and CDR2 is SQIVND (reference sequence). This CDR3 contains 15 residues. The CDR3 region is CASSMAGGPYNEQFF. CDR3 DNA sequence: TGTGCCAGTAGTATGGCGGGGGGTCCCTACAATGAGCAGTTCTTC. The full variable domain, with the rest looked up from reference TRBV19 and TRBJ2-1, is DGGITQSPKYLFRKEGQNVTLSCEQNLNHDAMYWYRQDPGQGLRLIYYSQIVNDFQKGDIAEGYSVSREKKESFPLTVTSAQKNPTAFYLCASSMAGGPYNEQFFGPGTRLTVL.

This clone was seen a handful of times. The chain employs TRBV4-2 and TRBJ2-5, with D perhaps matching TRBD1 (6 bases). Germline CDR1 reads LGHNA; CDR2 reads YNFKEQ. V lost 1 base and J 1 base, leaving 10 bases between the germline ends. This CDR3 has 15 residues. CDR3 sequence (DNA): TGTGCCAGCAGCCAAGCGACAGGCTTCCAAGAGACCCAGTACTTC. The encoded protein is CASSQATGFQETQYF.

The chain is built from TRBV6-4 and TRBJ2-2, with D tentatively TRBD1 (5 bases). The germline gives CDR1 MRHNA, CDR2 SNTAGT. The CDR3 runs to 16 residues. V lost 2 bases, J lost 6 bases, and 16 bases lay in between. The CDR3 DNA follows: TGTGCCAGCAGTGACCGTCCCAGGGTGAATCCCGGGGAGCTGTTTTTT. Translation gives CASSDRPRVNPGELFF.

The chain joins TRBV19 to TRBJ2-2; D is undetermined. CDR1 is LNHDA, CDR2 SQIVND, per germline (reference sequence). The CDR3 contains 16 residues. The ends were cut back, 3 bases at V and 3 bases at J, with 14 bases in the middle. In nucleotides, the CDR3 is TGTGCCAGTAGTATTGGTCGGAGACTGGACACCGGGGAGCTGTTTTTT. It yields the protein CASSIGRRLDTGELFF.

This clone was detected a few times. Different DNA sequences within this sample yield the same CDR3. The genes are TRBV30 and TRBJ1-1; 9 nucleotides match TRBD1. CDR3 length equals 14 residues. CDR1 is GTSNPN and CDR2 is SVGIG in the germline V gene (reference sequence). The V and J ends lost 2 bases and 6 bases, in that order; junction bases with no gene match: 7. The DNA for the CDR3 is TGTGCCTGGAGTCGCGGGACAGGGCGTCCTGAAGCTTTCTTT. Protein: CAWSRGTGRPEAFF.

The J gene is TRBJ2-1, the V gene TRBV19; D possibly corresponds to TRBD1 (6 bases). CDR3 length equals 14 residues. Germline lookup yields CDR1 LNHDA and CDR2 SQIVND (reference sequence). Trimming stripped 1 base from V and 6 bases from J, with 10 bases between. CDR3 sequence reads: CASSIVVQGNEQFF. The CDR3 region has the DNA TGTGCCAGTAGTATAGTCGTACAGGGCAATGAGCAGTTCTTC.

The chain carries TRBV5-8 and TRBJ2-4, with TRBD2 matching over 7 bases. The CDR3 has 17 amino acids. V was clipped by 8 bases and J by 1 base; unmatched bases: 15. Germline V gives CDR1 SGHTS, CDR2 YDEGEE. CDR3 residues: CASSPPPGSGAKNIQYF. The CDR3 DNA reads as TGTGCCAGTTCACCCCCCCCCGGTAGCGGGGCCAAAAACATTCAGTACTTC.

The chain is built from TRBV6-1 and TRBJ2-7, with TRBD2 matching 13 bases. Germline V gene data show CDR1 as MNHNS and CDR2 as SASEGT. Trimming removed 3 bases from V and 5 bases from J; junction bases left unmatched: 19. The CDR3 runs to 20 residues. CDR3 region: CASSEGSLLAGGNLGDEQYF. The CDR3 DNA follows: TGTGCCAGCAGTGAGGGATCCCTACTAGCGGGGGGGAACCTAGGTGACGAGCAGTACTTC.

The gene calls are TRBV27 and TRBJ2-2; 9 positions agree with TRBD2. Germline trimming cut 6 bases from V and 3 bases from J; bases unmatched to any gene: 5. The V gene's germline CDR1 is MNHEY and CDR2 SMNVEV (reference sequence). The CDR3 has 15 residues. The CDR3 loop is CASRSGGIDTGELFF. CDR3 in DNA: TGTGCCAGCAGGAGCGGGGGGATCGACACCGGGGAGCTGTTTTTT.

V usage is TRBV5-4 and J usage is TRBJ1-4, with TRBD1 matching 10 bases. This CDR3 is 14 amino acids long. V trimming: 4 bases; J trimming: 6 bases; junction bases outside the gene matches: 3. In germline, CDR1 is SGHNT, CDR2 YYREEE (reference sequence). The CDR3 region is CASSPGTGDEKLFF. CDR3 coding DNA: TGTGCCAGCAGCCCCGGGACAGGGGATGAAAAACTGTTTTTT.

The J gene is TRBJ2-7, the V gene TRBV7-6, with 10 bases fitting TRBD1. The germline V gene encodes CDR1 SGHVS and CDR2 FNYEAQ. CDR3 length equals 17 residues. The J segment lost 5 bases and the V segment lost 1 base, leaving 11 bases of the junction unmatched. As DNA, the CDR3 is TGTGCCAGCAGCTTAGTCGGACCGGGACAGGGGTCACACGAGCAGTACTTC. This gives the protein CASSLVGPGQGSHEQYF. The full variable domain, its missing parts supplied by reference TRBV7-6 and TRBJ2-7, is GAGVSQSPRYKVTKRGQDVALRCDPISGHVSLYWYRQALGQGPEFLTYFNYEAQQDKSGLPNDRFSAERPEGSISTLTIQRTEQRDSAMYRCASSLVGPGQGSHEQYFGPGTRLTVT.

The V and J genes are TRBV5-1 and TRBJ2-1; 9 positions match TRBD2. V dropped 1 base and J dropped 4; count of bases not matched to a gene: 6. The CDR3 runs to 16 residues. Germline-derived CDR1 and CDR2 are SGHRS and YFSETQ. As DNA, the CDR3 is TGCGCCAGCAGCTTGACCCCCAGCGGGGGGTACAATGAGCAGTTCTTC. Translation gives CASSLTPSGGYNEQFF. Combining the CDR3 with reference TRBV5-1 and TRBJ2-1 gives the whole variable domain KAGVTQTPRYLIKTRGQQVTLSCSPISGHRSVSWYQQTPGQGLQFLFEYFSETQRNKGNFPGRFSGRQFSNSRSEMNVSTLELGDSALYLCASSLTPSGGYNEQFFGPGTRLTVL.

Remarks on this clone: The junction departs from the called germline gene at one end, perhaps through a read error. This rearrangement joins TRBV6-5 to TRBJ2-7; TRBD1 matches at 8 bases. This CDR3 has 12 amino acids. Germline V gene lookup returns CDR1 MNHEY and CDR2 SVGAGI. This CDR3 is CAGRQGSREQYF. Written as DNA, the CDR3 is TGTGCCGGCAGACAGGGGTCGAGGGAGCAGTACTTC.

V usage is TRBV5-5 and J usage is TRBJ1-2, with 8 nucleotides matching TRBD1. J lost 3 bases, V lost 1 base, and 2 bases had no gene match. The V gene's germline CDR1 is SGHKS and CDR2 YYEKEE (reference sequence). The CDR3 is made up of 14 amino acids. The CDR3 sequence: CASSLQQGDYGYTF. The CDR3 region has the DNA TGTGCCAGCAGCTTGCAACAGGGGGACTATGGCTACACCTTC.

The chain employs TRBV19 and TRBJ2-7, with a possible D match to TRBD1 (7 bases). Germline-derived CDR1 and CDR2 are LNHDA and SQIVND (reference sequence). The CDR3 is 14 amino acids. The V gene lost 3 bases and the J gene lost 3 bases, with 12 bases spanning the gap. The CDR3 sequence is CASSMEGAGYEQYF. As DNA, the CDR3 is TGTGCCAGTAGTATGGAGGGGGCGGGCTACGAGCAGTACTTC.

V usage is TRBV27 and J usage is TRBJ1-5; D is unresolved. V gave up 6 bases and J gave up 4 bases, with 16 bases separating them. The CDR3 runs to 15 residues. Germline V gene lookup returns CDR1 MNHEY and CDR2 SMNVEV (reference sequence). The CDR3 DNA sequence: TGTGCCAGCAGACTCCAAGGAGGGCAAAATCAGCCCCAGCATTTT. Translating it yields CASRLQGGQNQPQHF.

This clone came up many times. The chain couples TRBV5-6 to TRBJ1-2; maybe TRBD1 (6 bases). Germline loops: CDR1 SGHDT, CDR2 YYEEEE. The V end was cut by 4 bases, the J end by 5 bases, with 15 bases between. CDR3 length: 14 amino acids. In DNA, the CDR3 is TGTGCCAGCAGCCCCTGGCCAGGGGATTATGGCTACACCTTC. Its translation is CASSPWPGDYGYTF.

The CDR3 protein is CASSPLLAGGLGETQYF. The CDR3 DNA is TGCGCCAGCAGCCCGTTGCTAGCGGGGGGCCTGGGAGAGACCCAGTACTTC. J is TRBJ2-5 and V is TRBV4-1; 11 bases map to TRBD2. J gave up 4 bases and V 4 bases, and 11 bases lay outside the gene matches. This CDR3 is 17 amino acids long. The germline gives CDR1 MGHRA, CDR2 YSYEKL.

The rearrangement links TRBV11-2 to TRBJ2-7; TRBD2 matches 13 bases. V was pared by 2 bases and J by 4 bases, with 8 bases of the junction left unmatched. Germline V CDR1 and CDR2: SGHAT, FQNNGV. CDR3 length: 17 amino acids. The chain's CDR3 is CASSLRGTSGTLYEQYF. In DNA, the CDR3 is TGTGCCAGCAGCTTACGAGGGACTAGCGGGACCTTATACGAGCAGTACTTC.

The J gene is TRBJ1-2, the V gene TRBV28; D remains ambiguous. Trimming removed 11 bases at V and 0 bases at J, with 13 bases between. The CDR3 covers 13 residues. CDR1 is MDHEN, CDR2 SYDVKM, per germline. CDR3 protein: CALSPLANYGYTF. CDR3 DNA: TGTGCCCTTTCCCCCCTAGCTAACTATGGCTACACCTTC.

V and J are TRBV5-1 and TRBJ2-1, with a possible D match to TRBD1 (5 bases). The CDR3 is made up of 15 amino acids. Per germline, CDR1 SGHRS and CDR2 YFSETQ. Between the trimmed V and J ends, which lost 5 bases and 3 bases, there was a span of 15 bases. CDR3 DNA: TGCGCCAGCAGGTTCGACAGCCCCTACTACAATGAGCAGTTCTTC. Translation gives CASRFDSPYYNEQFF. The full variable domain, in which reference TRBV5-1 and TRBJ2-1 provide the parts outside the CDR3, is KAGVTQTPRYLIKTRGQQVTLSCSPISGHRSVSWYQQTPGQGLQFLFEYFSETQRNKGNFPGRFSGRQFSNSRSEMNVSTLELGDSALYLCASRFDSPYYNEQFFGPGTRLTVL.

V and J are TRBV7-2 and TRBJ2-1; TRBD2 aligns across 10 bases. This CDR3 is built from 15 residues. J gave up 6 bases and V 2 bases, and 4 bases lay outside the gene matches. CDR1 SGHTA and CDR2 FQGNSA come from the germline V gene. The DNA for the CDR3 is TGTGCCAGCAGCTTATTTACTAGCGGGGCCAATGAGCAGTTCTTC. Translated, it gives CASSLFTSGANEQFF.

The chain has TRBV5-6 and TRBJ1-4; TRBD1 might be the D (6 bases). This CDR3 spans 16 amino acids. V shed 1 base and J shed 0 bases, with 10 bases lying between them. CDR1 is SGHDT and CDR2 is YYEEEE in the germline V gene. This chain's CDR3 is CASSLRTVATNEKLFF. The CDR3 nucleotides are TGTGCCAGCAGCTTGAGGACAGTGGCAACTAATGAAAAACTGTTTTTT.